The 24 T cell receptor beta chains below come from one sample, sequenced in a study of T cell changes during pregnancy in multiple sclerosis (dated by TCRdb to the late 2010s). The protocol used for the library was the immunoSEQ multiplex PCR assay. Here the immuneACCESS table is served through TCRdb, limited to in-frame sequences with V and J called. Missing clones are a known gap in these copies; in checked studies unresolved V genes cover under half, and the rest lacks a known reason. The sample table contains 35,000 to 40,000 clones; only one count was recorded for 75% to 95% of them. Jointly, the top ten make up roughly 0.37% of the sample. Here the sequenced sample was CD4+ T cells from peripheral blood mononuclear cells, taken in the third trimester of pregnancy. The receptors shown here come from a female donor in good health, enrolled as a control in a pregnancy study.

The chain recombines TRBV10-3 with TRBJ2-7; TRBD2 aligns across 14 bases. J was trimmed by 1 base and V by 6 bases; bases with no gene match: 8. CDR1 is ENHRY, CDR2 SYGVKD, per germline. CDR3 length equals 17 residues. For the CDR3, the DNA is TGTGCCATCAGAGCCGGGACTAGCGGGGGAGGGTCCTACGAGCAGTACTTC. It specifies CAIRAGTSGGGSYEQYF.

The chain is built from TRBV7-9 and TRBJ2-3, with a weak D call TRBD2 (6 bases). From germline, CDR1 is SEHNR and CDR2 FQNEAQ (reference sequence). V dropped 5 bases and J dropped 0 bases, with 12 bases sitting between them. CDR3 length: 15 amino acids. CDR3 protein: CASSETSRSTDTQYF. Written as DNA, the CDR3 is TGTGCCAGCAGCGAAACTAGCCGAAGCACAGATACGCAGTATTTT.

The J gene is TRBJ1-2, the V gene TRBV19; TRBD1 matches at 8 bases. This CDR3 region has 15 residues. V shed 3 bases and J 2 bases; nucleotides not matched to a gene: 5. The germline V gene has CDR1 LNHDA and CDR2 SQIVND (reference sequence). The CDR3 sequence: CASSILGQANYGYTF. As DNA, the CDR3 is TGTGCCAGTAGTATTCTGGGACAGGCAAACTATGGCTACACCTTC.

The chain recombines TRBV29-1 with TRBJ2-5, with 10 bases that match TRBD1. The CDR3 is 15 amino acids. V gave up 2 bases and J gave up 9 bases; unmatched junction bases: 12. Germline V CDR1 and CDR2: SQVTM, ANQGSEA. CDR3 residues: CSVESRDRGTSAQYF. DNA of the CDR3: TGCAGCGTTGAATCGCGGGACAGGGGAACTTCGGCCCAGTACTTC.

This clone showed up just once. This chain links TRBV7-8 with TRBJ1-4; TRBD1 agrees at 7 bases. V trimming: 4 bases; J trimming: 8 bases; junction bases outside the gene matches: 13. CDR3 length: 16 amino acids. Germline-derived CDR1 and CDR2 are SGHVS and FQNEAQ. The CDR3 DNA sequence: TGTGCCAGCAGCTCCTACCCCTGGGACAGTGACGAAAAACTGTTTTTT. Protein product: CASSSYPWDSDEKLFF.

The V call is TRBV7-2, the J call TRBJ2-7; 9 bases are a match to TRBD1. V gave up 0 bases and J gave up 3 bases; unmatched junction bases: 9. The CDR3 is made up of 17 amino acids. Germline V CDR1 and CDR2: SGHTA, FQGNSA. CDR3 region: CASSLAKAGTGFYEQYF. The CDR3 DNA sequence: TGTGCCAGCAGCTTAGCCAAGGCCGGGACAGGGTTCTACGAGCAGTACTTC. The whole variable domain, filled in from reference TRBV7-2 and TRBJ2-7, reads GAGVSQSPSNKVTEKGKDVELRCDPISGHTALYWYRQSLGQGLEFLIYFQGNSAPDKSGLPSDRFSAERTGGSVSTLTIQRTQQEDSAVYLCASSLAKAGTGFYEQYFGPGTRLTVT.

The chain uses TRBV10-3 and TRBJ2-5; D is possibly TRBD2 (5 bases). The CDR3 length is 12 residues. Trimming took 6 bases from V and 5 from J, leaving 10 bases between them. Germline V gene data show CDR1 as ENHRY and CDR2 as SYGVKD. The CDR3 reads CAISGLEETQYF. CDR3 in DNA: TGTGCCATCAGCGGACTCGAGGAGACCCAGTACTTC.

The rearrangement links TRBV6-1 to TRBJ1-1; unclear D gene. Germline V CDR1 and CDR2: MNHNS, SASEGT. This CDR3 is built from 12 residues. The ends were cut back, 1 base at V and 12 bases at J, with 12 bases in the middle. CDR3 loop: CASSEGRHRTFF. DNA of the CDR3: TGTGCCAGCAGTGAAGGTCGACATAGGACTTTCTTT.

This clone was counted once. The V gene is TRBV5-1, the J gene TRBJ1-1; 9 positions match TRBD1. The CDR3 is made up of 15 amino acids. V trimming: 5 bases; J trimming: 1 base; junction bases outside the gene matches: 6. CDR1 and CDR2 (germline): SGHRS, YFSETQ. DNA of the CDR3: TGCGCCAGCAGATGGGGGACAGGGACGAACACTGAAGCTTTCTTT. Encoded protein: CASRWGTGTNTEAFF.

CDR3 sequence: CASSFEGDSYEQYF. The CDR3 bases are TGTGCCAGCAGCTTTGAGGGTGACTCCTACGAGCAGTACTTC. This chain links TRBV13 with TRBJ2-7; the D gene is possibly TRBD2 (5 bases). The V and J ends lost 3 bases and 0 bases respectively, with 9 bases between them. This CDR3 is 14 amino acids long. CDR1 and CDR2 (germline): PRHDT, FYEKMQ (reference sequence).

V usage is TRBV11-2 and J usage is TRBJ2-2; no clear D gene. CDR1 and CDR2 (germline): SGHAT, FQNNGV. This CDR3 has 15 residues. V lost 4 bases, J lost 5 bases, and 14 bases lay in between. CDR3 in DNA: TGTGCCAGCAGCTCCCGGCTAGTTGGGACCGGGGAGCTGTTTTTT. Its translation is CASSSRLVGTGELFF.

The chain links TRBV5-4 to TRBJ1-2; TRBD1 agrees at 7 bases. V dropped 4 bases and J dropped 3; count of bases not matched to a gene: 6. The germline V gene has CDR1 SGHNT and CDR2 YYREEE (reference sequence). The CDR3 has 14 amino acids. Written as DNA, the CDR3 is TGTGCCAGCAGCCGGTCCGGGACAGACTATGGCTACACCTTC. Translated, it gives CASSRSGTDYGYTF.

The chain is built from TRBV5-6 and TRBJ2-2, with D possibly TRBD2 on 6 matching bases. From germline, CDR1 is SGHDT and CDR2 YYEEEE. The CDR3 has 16 residues. Deletions cut 2 bases from V and 2 bases from J, with 13 bases between. The CDR3 here is CASSFGTGVNTGELFF. The DNA for the CDR3 is TGTGCCAGCAGCTTTGGTACGGGAGTAAACACCGGGGAGCTGTTTTTT.

The chain joins TRBV19 to TRBJ1-2; no clear D gene. The CDR3 totals 12 residues. CDR1 and CDR2 from the germline V gene are LNHDA and SQIVND (reference sequence). V lost 3 bases to trimming and J lost 4 bases, with 6 bases between them. The CDR3 DNA follows: TGTGCCAGTAGTATTTCAGTCTATGGCTACACCTTC. It is translated as CASSISVYGYTF. Variable domain in full (rest from reference TRBV19 and TRBJ1-2): DGGITQSPKYLFRKEGQNVTLSCEQNLNHDAMYWYRQDPGQGLRLIYYSQIVNDFQKGDIAEGYSVSREKKESFPLTVTSAQKNPTAFYLCASSISVYGYTFGSGTRLTVV.

The chain is built from TRBV30 and TRBJ2-5; the D gene is possibly TRBD2 (5 bases). The CDR3 is 12 amino acids. V was shortened by 4 bases and J by 4 bases, with 10 bases between the two germline ends. CDR1 and CDR2 (germline): GTSNPN, SVGIG (reference sequence). DNA of the CDR3: TGTGCCTGGACTCCGGGGTCAGAGACCCAGTACTTC. Residues: CAWTPGSETQYF.

This chain uses TRBV5-1 with TRBJ2-3, with 12 nucleotides matching TRBD2. This CDR3 has 16 amino acids. Germline V gives CDR1 SGHRS, CDR2 YFSETQ. Trimming removed 7 bases from V and 4 bases from J; junction bases left unmatched: 10. The CDR3 protein is CASGRLAGALSDTQYF. In nucleotides, the CDR3 is TGCGCCAGCGGGAGACTAGCGGGAGCTTTGTCAGATACGCAGTATTTT.

The CDR3 sequence is CASSHATSGGSFNEQFF. The CDR3 DNA follows: TGTGCCAGCAGCCATGCGACTAGCGGGGGATCATTCAATGAGCAGTTCTTC. The chain joins TRBV4-2 to TRBJ2-1; 12 positions agree with TRBD2. The germline V gene encodes CDR1 LGHNA and CDR2 YNFKEQ. The V and J ends lost 3 bases and 6 bases, in that order; junction bases with no gene match: 9. CDR3 size: 17 residues.

J is TRBJ2-7 and V is TRBV27, with TRBD1 matching 9 bases. CDR1 and CDR2 (germline): MNHEY, SMNVEV (reference sequence). V was clipped by 5 bases and J by 2 bases; unmatched bases: 7. The CDR3 length is 15 residues. This CDR3 is CASSPQGATTYEQYF. The CDR3 nucleotides read TGTGCCAGCAGTCCACAGGGGGCCACTACCTACGAGCAGTACTTC.

The V call is TRBV6-6, the J call TRBJ1-2; a possible D gene is TRBD1 (5 bases). Germline-derived CDR1 and CDR2 are MNHNY and SVGAGI (reference sequence). The V end was cut by 6 bases, the J end by 2 bases, with 16 bases between. This CDR3 has 15 amino acids. DNA for the CDR3: TGTGCCAGCAGCCCACCCCGGGGGAAAAACTATGGCTACACCTTC. It is translated as CASSPPRGKNYGYTF.

The chain uses TRBV19 and TRBJ2-7, with D possibly being TRBD2 (5 bases). Trimming pared 3 bases from V and 4 bases from J, leaving 10 bases between. Germline loops: CDR1 LNHDA, CDR2 SQIVND (reference sequence). CDR3 length equals 13 residues. CDR3 sequence (DNA): TGTGCCAGTAGTATCCCCCCGGGGTACGAGCAGTACTTC. Translation gives CASSIPPGYEQYF.

This rearrangement joins TRBV6-1 to TRBJ2-3; TRBD2 aligns across 8 bases. The CDR3 covers 14 residues. Germline CDR1 and CDR2: MNHNS and SASEGT. The V and J ends lost 11 bases and 5 bases, in that order; junction bases with no gene match: 12. CDR3 in amino acids: CAAARGGTIDTQYF. The CDR3 region has the DNA TGTGCCGCAGCTCGGGGGGGCACTATAGATACGCAGTATTTT.

This clone was detected once. This chain joins TRBV5-6 and TRBJ2-2; possible D gene TRBD2, 5 bases. CDR3 length equals 16 residues. CDR1 is SGHDT, CDR2 YYEEEE, per germline. The V and J ends lost 0 bases and 6 bases respectively, with 15 bases between them. For the CDR3, the DNA is TGTGCCAGCAGCTTGGAGTCCGGGCGGGCGGCCGGGGAGCTGTTTTTT. Its protein product is CASSLESGRAAGELFF.

V gene TRBV19 combines with J gene TRBJ1-2, with D perhaps matching TRBD1 (5 bases). The germline gives CDR1 LNHDA, CDR2 SQIVND (reference sequence). Trimming cost V 10 bases and J 4 bases, with 19 bases left between them. The CDR3 is 14 residues long. CDR3 in DNA: TGTGCCACTAAACAGGTTTTTGTCTCCTATGGCTACACCTTC. This encodes CATKQVFVSYGYTF.

The chain employs TRBV13 and TRBJ2-6; 8 bases are a match to TRBD1. CDR1 and CDR2 (germline): PRHDT, FYEKMQ (reference sequence). The CDR3 is 19 amino acids. Trimming removed 4 bases from V and 0 bases from J; junction bases left unmatched: 11. Here the CDR3 reads CASSSPRGTGNSGANVLTF. The CDR3 bases are TGTGCCAGCAGCTCACCCCGCGGGACAGGAAACTCTGGGGCCAACGTCCTGACTTTC. Together with reference TRBV13 and TRBJ2-6, the CDR3 gives the full variable domain: AAGVIQSPRHLIKEKRETATLKCYPIPRHDTVYWYQQGPGQDPQFLISFYEKMQSDKGSIPDRFSAQQFSDYHSELNMSSLELGDSALYFCASSSPRGTGNSGANVLTFGAGSRLTVL.